The 10 T cell receptor beta chains given below trace back to one sample, sequenced in a study of PD-1 blockade in classical Hodgkin lymphoma. Each of the patients experienced relapse following autologous stem cell transplantation, and their brentuximab vedotin exposure differed. Researchers used magnetic negative selection to pull out pure CD4+ T cells from thawed PBMCs. Sequenced by immunoSEQ multiplex PCR; TCRdb stores in-frame clones only, minus some. The sample lists 30,000 to 40,000 clones, approximately 90% occurring once. Here the sequenced sample was CD4+ T cells from blood, taken at baseline. These receptors came from a human donor with classical Hodgkin lymphoma.

The chain couples TRBV27 to TRBJ2-2; 9 bases line up with TRBD1. Unmatched junction bases numbered 10, after V lost 4 bases and J lost 7 bases. CDR3 size: 16 residues. Looked up from germline, CDR1 is MNHEY and CDR2 is SMNVEV (reference sequence). The CDR3 nucleotides read TGTGCCAGCAGTTGGACAGGGGCTGGGGGGGGCGGGGAGCTGTTTTTT. Its translation: CASSWTGAGGGGELFF.

The chain has TRBV4-2 and TRBJ2-3, with 7 bases identical to TRBD1. V was clipped by 4 bases and J by 3 bases; unmatched bases: 4. The germline V gene encodes CDR1 LGHNA and CDR2 YNFKEQ. CDR3 length equals 14 residues. The CDR3 region is CASSRRQGTDTQYF. The CDR3 DNA reads as TGTGCCAGCAGCCGGAGACAGGGAACAGATACGCAGTATTTT.

The chain combines TRBV7-6 with TRBJ1-4, with a weak D call TRBD1 (6 bases). Per the germline V gene, CDR1 is SGHVS and CDR2 is FNYEAQ. The CDR3 covers 16 residues. Trimming cost V 5 bases and J 4 bases, with 17 bases left between them. The DNA of the CDR3 is TGTGCCAGCAGCGACGTTCCGGGGGCTCTTAATGAAAAACTGTTTTTT. It translates to CASSDVPGALNEKLFF.

This chain connects TRBV28 to TRBJ1-5; D is ambiguous. The germline V and J ends were trimmed by 5 bases and 2 bases, with 16 bases remaining between them. CDR3 length equals 16 residues. Germline V CDR1 and CDR2: MDHEN, SYDVKM. The chain's CDR3 is CASSTRAPGRNQPQHF. CDR3 sequence (DNA): TGTGCCAGCAGTACGCGGGCTCCTGGGCGCAATCAGCCCCAGCATTTT.

V and J are TRBV19 and TRBJ2-7; tentatively, D is TRBD1 or TRBD2 (5 bases each). Trimming pared 8 bases from V and 5 bases from J, leaving 19 bases between. CDR3 size: 14 residues. Germline values: CDR1 LNHDA, CDR2 SQIVND (reference sequence). The CDR3 loop is CASSQGVGLDEQYF. For the CDR3, the DNA is TGTGCCAGTTCCCAGGGAGTGGGCCTGGACGAGCAGTACTTC.

The genes are TRBV11-2 and TRBJ1-3; D is possibly TRBD1 (6 bases). V lost 1 base and J 0 bases, leaving 16 bases between the germline ends. Germline lookup yields CDR1 SGHAT and CDR2 FQNNGV. This CDR3 is 18 amino acids long. The CDR3 loop reads CASSLAPRGTSSGNTIYF. Written as DNA, the CDR3 is TGTGCCAGCAGCTTAGCGCCCCGAGGGACAAGCTCTGGAAACACCATATATTTT.

This chain connects TRBV6-1 to TRBJ2-3; D possibly corresponds to TRBD1 (6 bases). Germline V CDR1 and CDR2: MNHNS, SASEGT. This CDR3 is 15 amino acids long. V was shortened by 8 bases and J by 1 base, with 16 bases between the two germline ends. The CDR3 region is CASLFDRRRTDTQYF. CDR3 nucleotides: TGTGCCAGCCTTTTCGACAGGAGACGCACAGATACGCAGTATTTT.

The genes are TRBV10-3 and TRBJ2-1; 8 bases match TRBD2. The CDR3 contains 12 residues. Germline V gene sequence: CDR1 ENHRY, CDR2 SYGVKD. V shed 8 bases and J 10 bases; nucleotides not matched to a gene: 7. The CDR3 is CAIGGLAPEQFF. For the CDR3, the DNA is TGTGCCATCGGAGGACTAGCCCCCGAGCAGTTCTTC.

The rearrangement links TRBV9 to TRBJ1-2; D ambiguous. Trimming pared 4 bases from V and 5 bases from J, leaving 21 bases between. The CDR3 loop spans 16 amino acids. Germline V gene data show CDR1 as SGDLS and CDR2 as YYNGEE. In DNA, the CDR3 is TGTGCCAGCAGCCCTCTAAACCGACCGGGAAATTATGGCTACACCTTC. It yields the protein CASSPLNRPGNYGYTF.

This clone was recorded only once. The gene calls are TRBV14 and TRBJ2-1, with 8 nucleotides matching TRBD1. V lost 4 bases to trimming and J lost 7 bases; unmatched junction nucleotides: 9. There are 15 residues in the CDR3. Germline-derived CDR1 and CDR2 are SGHDN and FVKESK. As DNA, the CDR3 is TGTGCCAGCAGCCGCGGCAGGGGGCGAGTTAATGAGCAGTTCTTC. This translates into CASSRGRGRVNEQFF.